This T cell receptor beta chain is drawn from a study of OX40 agonist ivuxolimab in advanced cancers. Study context: The treatment was a fully human IgG2 OX40 agonist, ivuxolimab.

Repertoires were generated with immunoSEQ multiplex PCR, while TCRdb's copy carries only in-frame clones and drops some. This sample has about 90,000 clones, with roughly 88% found just once. Germline-derived CDR1 and CDR2 are SGDLS and YYNGEE. The germline V and J ends were trimmed by 4 bases and 2 bases, with 5 bases remaining between them. The CDR3 is 12 residues long. The V and J genes are TRBV9 and TRBJ2-3, with unresolved D. The TCR sequence derives from an adult with an advanced solid tumor such as melanoma, head and neck, liver or kidney cancer. Sequences were derived from CD4+ or CD8+ T cells sorted from blood, sampled in a trial of the OX40 agonist ivuxolimab. CDR3 residues: CASSPYTDTQYF. CDR3 in DNA: TGTGCCAGCAGCCCTTACACAGATACGCAGTATTTT.